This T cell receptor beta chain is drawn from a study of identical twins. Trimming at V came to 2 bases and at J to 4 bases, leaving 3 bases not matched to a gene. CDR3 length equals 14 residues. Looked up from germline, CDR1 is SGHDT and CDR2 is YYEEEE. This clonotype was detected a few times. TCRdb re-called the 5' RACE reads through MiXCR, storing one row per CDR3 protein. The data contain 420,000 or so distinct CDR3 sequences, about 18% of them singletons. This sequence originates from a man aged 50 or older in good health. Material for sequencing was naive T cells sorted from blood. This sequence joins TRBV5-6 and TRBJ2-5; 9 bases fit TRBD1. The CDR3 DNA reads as TGTGCCAGCAGCTTCGGGACAGGGAGAGAGACCCAGTACTTC. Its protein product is CASSFGTGRETQYF.